Listed here are 18 T cell receptor beta chains from one sample, sequenced in a study of blood T cell repertoires in COVID-19. Profiling relied on immunoSEQ multiplex PCR, and the TCRdb table lists in-frame clones only, not all of them. The sample has over 110,000 clones; over 70% are singletons. Sequencing used peripheral blood. These receptor sequences come from a woman in her sixties with acute or convalescent COVID-19.

This chain connects TRBV28 to TRBJ1-1; TRBD1 agrees at 7 bases. Germline loops: CDR1 MDHEN, CDR2 SYDVKM. V shed 6 bases and J 6 bases; nucleotides not matched to a gene: 7. The CDR3 spans 13 residues. CDR3 sequence reads: CASRTGLRAEAFF. CDR3 sequence (DNA): TGTGCCAGCAGGACAGGGTTGAGGGCTGAAGCTTTCTTT. Together with reference TRBV28 and TRBJ1-1, the CDR3 gives the full variable domain: DVKVTQSSRYLVKRTGEKVFLECVQDMDHENMFWYRQDPGLGLRLIYFSYDVKMKEKGDIPEGYSVSREKKERFSLILESASTNQTSMYLCASRTGLRAEAFFGQGTRLTVV.

The chain uses TRBV27 and TRBJ1-5, with D tentatively TRBD1 (5 bases). The germline V and J ends were trimmed by 6 bases and 6 bases, with 12 bases remaining between them. The CDR3 is 13 residues long. Germline assignment: CDR1 MNHEY and CDR2 SMNVEV (reference sequence). CDR3 region: CASSSGGTQPQHF. The CDR3 DNA reads as TGTGCCAGCAGCTCCGGAGGGACTCAGCCCCAGCATTTT.

The CDR3 DNA reads as TGCAGTGCCCGCAGCGACGGGGAGCTGTTTTTT. Encoded protein: CSARSDGELFF. The chain is built from TRBV20-1 and TRBJ2-2; D unclear. V lost 6 bases and J lost 7, with 9 bases in between. The CDR3 has 11 residues. The germline V gene encodes CDR1 DFQATT and CDR2 SNEGSKA (reference sequence).

Remarks on this clone: Sequence at one end of the junction differs from germline and may be a read error. The V and J genes are TRBV10-3 and TRBJ2-7; D is unresolved. Germline V gene lookup returns CDR1 ENHRY and CDR2 SYGVKD. This CDR3 spans 13 amino acids. CDR3 DNA sequence: TGTGCCATCAGTGACGCGATCCCTCTTGTTAAATTCTTC. It encodes CAISDAIPLVKFF.

This chain links TRBV28 with TRBJ2-3; D unresolved. This CDR3 contains 15 residues. Trimming stripped 3 bases from V and 2 bases from J, with 12 bases between. Germline loops: CDR1 MDHEN, CDR2 SYDVKM. The CDR3 nucleotides read TGTGCCAGCAGTTTGATATGGGCCATCACAGATACGCAGTATTTT. Translating it yields CASSLIWAITDTQYF.

The chain combines TRBV21-1 with TRBJ2-6; the D segment call TRBD2 is taken from the table without a DNA check. TRBV21-1 constitutes a pseudogene. The CDR3 has 16 amino acids. CDR3 in amino acids: CASRLQGGTGANVLTF. The DNA for the CDR3 is TGTGCCAGCCGACTGCAGGGAGGCACTGGGGCCAACGTCCTGACTTTC.

V and J are TRBV27 and TRBJ1-1; 7 positions agree with TRBD1. J gave up 4 bases and V 5 bases, and 7 bases lay outside the gene matches. There are 14 residues in the CDR3. Germline V gives CDR1 MNHEY, CDR2 SMNVEV (reference sequence). As DNA, the CDR3 is TGTGCCAGCAGTCTCCAGGGGGGTGGCACTGAAGCTTTCTTT. Its protein is CASSLQGGGTEAFF.

The J gene is TRBJ1-1, the V gene TRBV6-5; D unresolved. V was cut by 2 bases and J by 1 base, with 8 bases left in between. CDR1 is MNHEY, CDR2 SVGAGI, per germline. The CDR3 length is 14 residues. CDR3 region: CASSYTNKNTEAFF. The CDR3 bases are TGTGCCAGCAGTTACACAAATAAGAACACTGAAGCTTTCTTT.

A few counts support this clone. The chain uses TRBV7-8 and TRBJ1-1, with D unresolved. There are 11 residues in the CDR3. In germline, CDR1 is SGHVS, CDR2 FQNEAQ. V was cut by 5 bases and J by 4 bases, with 5 bases left in between. Written as DNA, the CDR3 is TGTGCCAGCAGCCTTCTCACTGAAGCTTTCTTT. This translates into CASSLLTEAFF.

This chain links TRBV11-3 with TRBJ2-7; D possibly corresponds to TRBD2 (5 bases). Germline lookup yields CDR1 SGHNT and CDR2 YENEEA. V was trimmed by 5 bases and J by 4 bases, leaving 15 bases between them. The CDR3 has 14 residues. CDR3 in DNA: TGTGCCAGCAGCCGCGCCGGGGAGACTTACGAGCAGTACTTC. As protein: CASSRAGETYEQYF.

J is TRBJ2-7 and V is TRBV5-1, with D perhaps matching TRBD1 (6 bases). The V end was cut by 3 bases, the J end by 6 bases, with 19 bases between. The CDR3 consists of 15 residues. Germline CDR1 and CDR2: SGHRS and YFSETQ. In nucleotides, the CDR3 is TGCGCCAGCAGCTCTACCCCGGGACAACGGACCGAGCAGTACTTC. Translation: CASSSTPGQRTEQYF. Full variable domain (rest looked up from reference TRBV5-1 and TRBJ2-7): KAGVTQTPRYLIKTRGQQVTLSCSPISGHRSVSWYQQTPGQGLQFLFEYFSETQRNKGNFPGRFSGRQFSNSRSEMNVSTLELGDSALYLCASSSTPGQRTEQYFGPGTRLTVT.

The chain is built from TRBV30 and TRBJ2-5; TRBD1 is a possible D gene (6 bases). Germline assignment: CDR1 GTSNPN and CDR2 SVGIG (reference sequence). The CDR3 has 12 residues. Deletions cut 4 bases from V and 4 bases from J, with 10 bases between. Written as DNA, the CDR3 is TGTGCCTGGACTACAGGGCGAGAGACCCAGTACTTC. It specifies CAWTTGRETQYF. The full variable domain, rest sourced from reference TRBV30 and TRBJ2-5, is SQTIHQWPATLVQPVGSPLSLECTVEGTSNPNLYWYRQAAGRGLQLLFYSVGIGQISSEVPQNLSASRPQDRQFILSSKKLLLSDSGFYLCAWTTGRETQYFGPGTRLLVL.

The CDR3 region has the DNA TGTGCCAGCAGTCTCACTGGACTAGCGGGAGATACGCAGTATTTT. This sequence encodes CASSLTGLAGDTQYF. This sequence joins TRBV27 and TRBJ2-3; 11 positions match TRBD2. With 5 bases clipped from V and 5 bases from J, the junction kept 6 bases outside the gene matches. The CDR3 is made up of 15 amino acids. Germline V gene data show CDR1 as MNHEY and CDR2 as SMNVEV (reference sequence).

This chain joins TRBV4-1 and TRBJ1-5; 8 nucleotides line up with TRBD1. Per the germline V gene, CDR1 is MGHRA and CDR2 is YSYEKL. The CDR3 runs to 15 residues. V trimming: 0 bases; J trimming: 7 bases; junction bases outside the gene matches: 5. CDR3 sequence (DNA): TGCGCCAGCAGCCAAGAGGACAGGGTATGGCAGCCCCAGCATTTT. Translating it yields CASSQEDRVWQPQHF.

In this sample, this clone turned up once. V usage is TRBV19 and J usage is TRBJ1-1; TRBD1 aligns across 7 bases. Losses at the gene ends were 8 bases for V and 6 bases for J; bases not matched to a gene: 3. This CDR3 is built from 11 residues. Looked up from germline, CDR1 is LNHDA and CDR2 is SQIVND (reference sequence). The CDR3 DNA follows: TGTGCCAGTCGACAGGGTGCTGAAGCTTTCTTT. Protein sequence: CASRQGAEAFF.

The V gene is TRBV15, the J gene TRBJ1-6, with D possibly TRBD1 on 6 matching bases. CDR1 is LNHNV and CDR2 is YYDKDF in the germline V gene (reference sequence). With 3 bases removed from V and 7 bases from J, the gap between germline ends came to 7 bases. The CDR3 contains 13 residues. As DNA, the CDR3 is TGTGCCACCAGCAGGGACAGAAATTCACCCCTCCACTTT. Translation gives CATSRDRNSPLHF.

The chain links TRBV19 to TRBJ1-5; TRBD1 matches at 9 bases. CDR1 is LNHDA, CDR2 SQIVND, per germline (reference sequence). The trim removed 1 base at V and 3 bases at J, leaving 13 bases unmatched. CDR3 size: 19 residues. Here the CDR3 DNA reads TGTGCCAGTAGTATAGTTGGGACAGGGTCCTTCCCGGACAATCAGCCCCAGCATTTT. Amino acids: CASSIVGTGSFPDNQPQHF.

The chain joins TRBV12-3 or TRBV12-4 to TRBJ2-3, with a weak D call TRBD2 (6 bases). Trimming took off 6 bases at V and 5 bases at J, with 9 bases between the two ends. The CDR3 consists of 12 residues. The DNA for the CDR3 is TGTGCCAGCAGGGCGGAGGGAGATACGCAGTATTTT. Translation: CASRAEGDTQYF.